This TCR beta chain was documented in a study of human T cells and chemical hapten exposure (dated by TCRdb to the early 2020s). Context from the whole study: For sensitization, 2% DPC in acetone was applied to a roughly 2 cm by roughly 2 cm area of upper inner arm skin. Weekly therapeutic DPC doses were additionally applied to the scalp of patients throughout the roughly 24-week study period. Patch testing on the upper back used Finn chambers containing 0.01% DPC, with scoring done after 6 days according to International Contact Dermatitis Research Group standards. Alopecia areata with under or over 50% scalp involvement, alopecia totalis and alopecia universalis were represented in the patient cohort, which was mostly female. Libraries were combined into a pool for sequencing, and differences in TCR yield between samples came mainly from small differences in library volumes within the pool. In alopecia patients, the study followed how the peripheral blood TCR repertoire changed in vivo over primary and secondary sensitization to diphenylcyclopropenone (DPC), a hapten. Blood samples were taken from patients before sensitization (week 0) and then at 2, 6 and about 24 weeks after DPC sensitization. For TCR sequencing, blood came from 25 to 30 alopecia patients at anywhere from one to four time points (pre-sensitization, 2, 6 and 24 weeks). The study at large found these results: Repeated subsampling changed both the strength of the expansion versus patch-test correlation and the threshold at which that correlation became significant. Patch test score was positively correlated with the number of PT1 expanded TCRs, with significance at thresholds 8, 16 and 32 but not at 4. Expanded TCRs formed significantly more large CDR3 similarity clusters than pre-sensitization or healthy control sets, consistent with antigen-driven responses. All patients had alopecia, a presumed autoimmune disease, so their immune response might differ from that of healthy individuals. No change with DPC sensitization was found in the number of TCRs above 1 in 1000 frequency, and no evidence of global repertoire structure alterations was found.

The time point label, read with the paper, signifies: patch test 1, 2 weeks after DPC sensitization. The intended sense of this specimen's treatment or condition label: therapeutic diphenylcyclopropenone sensitization with weekly scalp DPC. Blood at each patch-test visit was drawn before the patch test was applied. Patients were eligible if aged 18 to 70, diagnosed with alopecia and judged suitable for DPC therapy, and pregnant patients were excluded. Total RNA was isolated from unfractionated whole blood collected in Tempus Blood RNA tubes. Compared with germline, V lacks 2 bases and J lacks 7 bases; bases without a gene match: 14. The germline V gene encodes CDR1 DFQATT and CDR2 SNEGSKA (reference sequence). There are 17 amino acids in the CDR3, from cysteine to phenylalanine inclusive. Only CDR3 DNA is held: 51 bases, read in frame from base 1. By its share of the sample, this clonotype is medium-sized (0.01 to 0.1%). Its specific antigen is unknown. No much larger clone exists at a distance of one base, and base qualities are not known.

The library was generated by RACE. Sequenced on a NextSeq 500. During library preparation, unique molecular identifiers were attached to individual cDNA molecules so that TCRs could be counted in a quantitative, reproducible way. For every blood RNA sample, sequencing covered both the TCR alpha and TCR beta chains. The published analysis was carried out like this. A median of around 100,000 TCRs per sample was observed, with a range of roughly 23,224 to 700,000. V, J and CDR3 annotation of the TCR reads was carried out using the Decombinator software suite. To make PS versus PT1 abundance plots, every sample was subsampled to the same number of TCRs (28,000). Expanded TCRs were defined as absent before sensitization and observed at least eight times at the 2-week time point. TCRdb ran its own pipeline on the public reads, namely fastp trimming at Q25 and MiXCR clone calling, and kept in-frame beta chains. Every distinct CDR3 protein forms one entry, paired with its most common genes and DNA. TCRdb assigned the V and J calls; the authors' analysis was not used. Recorded for this sample are some 180,000 distinct CDR3 sequences; around 24% of them occurred a single time. The ten largest clonotypes hold 6% to 8% of the sample.

The source is a woman aged 50 to 60 with alopecia areata. Some clones in this sample may be carry-over from other donors' samples. The chain joins TRBV20-1 to TRBJ2-1, with 10 middle bases fitting TRBD2. The sample consisted of whole blood, taken in connection with sensitization to the hapten diphenylcyclopropenone (DPC). The DNA sequence is TGCAGTGCTAGAATAATTAAGACTAGCGGGCTGGAGAATGAGCAGTTCTTC. The translation is CSARIIKTSGLENEQFF.